The TCR beta chain described here comes from a study of blood T cell repertoires in COVID-19 (dated by TCRdb to between 2020 and 2021). A note on the overall study: Samples from collaborators originated in the United States, Italy and Spain and spanned both the acute and convalescent phases of COVID-19. HLA class I and class II types, where available, came from metadata supplied by the sample provider rather than from assay-based typing. The repertoires were made available in a free public database intended to serve as a resource for research on the immune response to SARS-CoV-2. The prospective study material was composed of cDNA or gDNA derived from T cells, B-cell-depleted T cells, or PBMCs. Subjects who had been exposed to COVID-19, were actively infected with it, or had recovered from it provided the deeply sampled blood TCRbeta repertoires that made up the dataset. A de-identified subject ID, COVID-19 status, age in years and sex were almost always included in the sample metadata. The samples were drawn from two sources: the first 160 participants of the ongoing ImmuneRACE study, and about 1,300 subjects contributed by 6 global collaborators.

Collaborating institutions collected whole blood in K2EDTA tubes following their own protocols. For TCRbeta analysis, collaborator samples were shipped as frozen whole blood, as isolated PBMCs, or as DNA extracted from either sample type. What the authors observed across the whole study: How much clinical and demographic metadata was included differed by source and by participant, and the metadata was provided uncurated.

There are a few counts of this clone. Its antigen specificity is not known. No quality values exist for individual bases; no much larger clone is one base distant. TCRbeta CDR3 regions were amplified from genomic DNA using the immunoSEQ Assay, a bias-controlled multiplex PCR. Per the source publication's procedure: The number of nucleated cells in each sample was estimated from the amplification of reference gene primers within the assay. To quantify the absolute abundance of each unique TCRbeta CDR3 rearrangement, sequence reads were collapsed and filtered. For each sample, productive Simpson clonality was calculated by taking the square root of Simpson's diversity index across productive rearrangements. TCRdb mirrors the immuneACCESS table, restricted to in-frame sequences. Some clones are absent from its copies; in checked studies, under half trace to an unresolved V gene, and the reason for the others is unknown. The V and J calls and clone size were taken over from that table, and D and trimming were inferred from the DNA. For this sample there are approximately 270,000 clones; 70% to 90% appear just once. Approximately 11% of the sample rests with the top ten.

Material for sequencing was peripheral blood. This sequence originates from a woman in her sixties or seventies with acute or convalescent COVID-19.

The DNA sequence is given as TGTGCCAGCAGTTCTAGCGGGGGTATCTACAATGAGCAGTTCTTC. Its coded protein is CASSSSGGIYNEQFF. The sequence is built from TRBV2 and TRBJ2-1; 10 junctional bases match TRBD2. CDR1 and CDR2, looked up from the germline V gene, are SNHLY and FYNNEI. Counted from cysteine to phenylalanine, this CDR3 has 15 amino acids. The only DNA kept is the CDR3, 45 bases in frame from the first base. Trimming leaves V shorter by 5 bases and J shorter by 3 bases, with the junction holding 4 bases beyond the gene matches. The CDR3 plus the reference TRBV2 and TRBJ2-1 genes for the other parts give the full variable domain: EPEVTQTPSHQVTQMGQEVILRCVPISNHLYFYWYRQILGQKVEFLVSFYNNEISEKSEIFDDQFSVERPDGSNFTLKIRSTKLEDSAMYFCASSSSGGIYNEQFFGPGTRLTVL.